These 22 T cell receptor beta chains were all obtained from the same sample, sequenced in a study of response to subunit inactivated influenza vaccine. TCRdb processed the RT-PCR reads anew with MiXCR; each CDR3 protein has one entry. This sample has around 470,000 distinct CDR3 sequences, with about 7.2% found just once. This specimen was PBMCs from blood, taken around 25 months after vaccination. These receptors all come from a man aged 45 to 70 who received an inactivated influenza vaccine.

As for this clonotype: One junction end disagrees with the germline gene, perhaps due to a read error. The rearrangement joins TRBV20-1 to TRBJ2-5; a possible D gene is TRBD1 (5 bases). The CDR3 covers 14 residues. Germline V gene lookup returns CDR1 DFQATT and CDR2 SNEGSKA (reference sequence). The CDR3 DNA reads TGCAGTGCTGATATCAGGGTTTTTGGAGAGACCCAGAACTTC. It codes for CSADIRVFGETQNF.

This clonotype was observed a single time. The junction departs from the called germline gene at one end, perhaps through a read error. The chain combines TRBV4-2 with TRBJ2-1; 8 bases match TRBD2. The CDR3 runs 16 residues. Germline V gene data show CDR1 as LGHNA and CDR2 as YNFKEQ. Written as DNA, the CDR3 is TGTGCCAGCGGCCAAGATTCTAGCGGGTTTTACAATGAGCAGTTCTTC. Translated: CASGQDSSGFYNEQFF.

This clonotype was observed at least ten times. This chain links TRBV7-9 with TRBJ2-2; D remains ambiguous. The CDR3 runs 14 residues. Germline CDR1 and CDR2: SEHNR and FQNEAQ (reference sequence). V was trimmed by 1 base and J by 4 bases, leaving 7 bases between them. CDR3: CASSLVIGTGELFF. The CDR3 bases are TGTGCCAGCAGCTTAGTTATTGGCACCGGGGAGCTGTTTTTT.

This clonotype was counted at least ten times. The genes are TRBV12-3 or TRBV12-4 and TRBJ2-3; 7 nucleotides align to TRBD2. After removal of 5 bases from V and 6 bases from J, the junction contained 14 bases not matched to a gene. The CDR3 runs 16 residues. CDR3 sequence reads: CASSPLGGGASDTQYF. CDR3 DNA: TGTGCCAGCAGTCCCCTGGGGGGGGGAGCTAGTGATACGCAGTATTTT.

In DNA form, the CDR3 reads TGTGCCAGCACGGAAACACAGAGCTCCTACAATGAGCAGTTCTTC. Residues: CASTETQSSYNEQFF. The chain has TRBV14 and TRBJ2-1; D ambiguous. Germline V gene sequence: CDR1 SGHDN, CDR2 FVKESK. The CDR3 has 15 residues. Deletions cut 7 bases from V and 0 bases from J, with 13 bases between.

This chain links TRBV5-1 with TRBJ1-2, with a weak D call TRBD1 (6 bases). V dropped 5 bases and J dropped 0 bases, with 11 bases sitting between them. The germline CDR1 and CDR2 sequences are SGHRS and YFSETQ. The CDR3 has 14 amino acids. The CDR3 nucleotides read TGCGCCAGCAGACCGACAGGAGCTAACTATGGCTACACCTTC. Protein sequence: CASRPTGANYGYTF.

The chain carries TRBV24-1 and TRBJ2-3; D is unclear. Germline assignment: CDR1 KGHDR and CDR2 SFDVKD. The CDR3 has 16 residues. V was pared by 4 bases and J by 5 bases, with 18 bases between. The DNA for the CDR3 is TGTGCCACCAGTGAGGTTGGGCCCCTAACCAGAGATACGCAGTATTTT. Residues: CATSEVGPLTRDTQYF.

The V and J genes are TRBV7-7 and TRBJ2-3, with unresolved D. The CDR3 covers 13 residues. The germline V gene encodes CDR1 SSHAT and CDR2 FNYEAQ (reference sequence). With 5 bases removed from V and 7 bases from J, the gap between germline ends came to 13 bases. The CDR3: CASSLDGANTQYF. The CDR3, as DNA: TGTGCCAGCAGCCTGGACGGTGCGAATACGCAGTATTTT.

This clonotype was counted only a few times. This sequence joins TRBV7-2 and TRBJ1-5, with a possible D match to TRBD1 (5 bases). The ends were cut back, 1 base at V and 5 bases at J, with 15 bases in the middle. The CDR3 extends over 16 amino acids. In germline, CDR1 is SGHTA, CDR2 FQGNSA. In DNA, the CDR3 is TGTGCCAGCAGCTTAGGACTGGGGCGAGTATATCAGCCCCAGCATTTT. This encodes CASSLGLGRVYQPQHF.

The chain couples TRBV19 to TRBJ2-5; D is possibly TRBD1 or TRBD2 (6 bases each). The CDR3 spans 14 residues. Trimming pared 5 bases from V and 3 bases from J, leaving 13 bases between. Germline V gene sequence: CDR1 LNHDA, CDR2 SQIVND (reference sequence). CDR3 loop: CASSLTGAEETQYF. The CDR3 nucleotides read TGTGCCAGTAGTCTCACGGGGGCTGAAGAGACCCAGTACTTC.

The V and J genes are TRBV20-1 and TRBJ2-2, with a weak D call TRBD2 (6 bases). The CDR3 is 14 amino acids. Trimming took off 0 bases at V and 3 bases at J, with 8 bases between the two ends. Germline V gene sequence: CDR1 DFQATT, CDR2 SNEGSKA (reference sequence). The CDR3 is CSAREEGDTGELFF. The CDR3 DNA follows: TGCAGTGCTAGAGAGGAGGGAGACACCGGGGAGCTGTTTTTT.

The chain uses TRBV11-2 and TRBJ2-5; D possibly corresponds to TRBD1 (5 bases). This CDR3 region has 15 residues. Germline V gene sequence: CDR1 SGHAT, CDR2 FQNNGV. The V end was cut by 1 base, the J end by 2 bases, with 11 bases between. The CDR3 region has the DNA TGTGCCAGCAGCTTAGCAGGGCGAGATCAAGAGACCCAGTACTTC. Translated: CASSLAGRDQETQYF.

This clonotype was picked up many times. J is TRBJ2-2 and V is TRBV28; TRBD2 matches 10 bases. V was pared by 8 bases and J by 3 bases, with 6 bases of the junction left unmatched. There are 15 residues in the CDR3. Looked up from germline, CDR1 is MDHEN and CDR2 is SYDVKM. CDR3 loop: CASQITSGDTGELFF. In DNA form, the CDR3 reads TGTGCCAGCCAAATTACTAGCGGGGACACCGGGGAGCTGTTTTTT.

This clonotype was picked up a small number of times. The V gene is TRBV4-1, the J gene TRBJ2-3, with a weak D call TRBD2 (6 bases). The CDR3 consists of 15 residues. V was pared by 3 bases and J by 4 bases, with 14 bases between. Germline CDR1 is MGHRA and CDR2 is YSYEKL. In nucleotides, the CDR3 is TGCGCCAGCAGCCACATGACTAGATTTCCAGATACGCAGTATTTT. Its translation is CASSHMTRFPDTQYF.

In its sample, this clonotype was seen a few times. The J gene is TRBJ2-1, the V gene TRBV5-1; 7 bases agree with TRBD2. The germline gives CDR1 SGHRS, CDR2 YFSETQ. This CDR3 region has 13 residues. V shed 2 bases, J shed 7 bases, and the junction held 3 bases outside the gene matches. The CDR3 spells CASSFQGGNEQFF. For the CDR3, the DNA is TGCGCCAGCAGCTTTCAGGGAGGGAATGAGCAGTTCTTC. Full variable domain (missing parts from reference TRBV5-1 and TRBJ2-1): KAGVTQTPRYLIKTRGQQVTLSCSPISGHRSVSWYQQTPGQGLQFLFEYFSETQRNKGNFPGRFSGRQFSNSRSEMNVSTLELGDSALYLCASSFQGGNEQFFGPGTRLTVL.

This clonotype was recorded a few times. This chain uses TRBV7-6 with TRBJ1-1, with a possible D match to TRBD1 (5 bases). CDR1 and CDR2 from the germline V gene are SGHVS and FNYEAQ. The CDR3 is made up of 15 amino acids. V gave up 2 bases and J gave up 6 bases, with 16 bases separating them. The CDR3 loop is CASSLRSQQGAEAFF. CDR3 nucleotide sequence: TGTGCCAGCAGCTTAAGGAGTCAACAAGGGGCTGAAGCTTTCTTT. Full variable domain (missing parts from reference TRBV7-6 and TRBJ1-1): GAGVSQSPRYKVTKRGQDVALRCDPISGHVSLYWYRQALGQGPEFLTYFNYEAQQDKSGLPNDRFSAERPEGSISTLTIQRTEQRDSAMYRCASSLRSQQGAEAFFGQGTRLTVV.

This clonotype was recorded a few times. The chain uses TRBV10-1 and TRBJ2-5; D not resolved. Germline V gene data show CDR1 as WNHNN and CDR2 as SYGVQD (reference sequence). CDR3 length equals 14 residues. The ends were cut back, 5 bases at V and 4 bases at J, with 14 bases in the middle. This CDR3 is CASSREAGSETQYF. The CDR3 nucleotides are TGCGCCAGCAGTCGCGAGGCTGGATCAGAGACCCAGTACTTC.

This clonotype has a count of ten or more. The V and J genes are TRBV20-1 and TRBJ1-3, with TRBD1 identical over 9 bases. CDR3 length equals 17 residues. Looked up from germline, CDR1 is DFQATT and CDR2 is SNEGSKA (reference sequence). V lost 0 bases and J lost 0; bases outside the gene matches: 6. The CDR3 sequence is CSARDLGQGSSGNTIYF. The CDR3 DNA reads TGCAGTGCTAGAGATCTAGGACAGGGGAGCTCTGGAAACACCATATATTTT.

This clonotype has more than one count but fewer than ten. The V gene is TRBV12-3 or TRBV12-4, the J gene TRBJ2-3; TRBD1 is a possible D gene (5 bases). CDR3 length: 15 amino acids. The ends were cut back, 1 base at V and 4 bases at J, with 12 bases in the middle. The CDR3 DNA sequence: TGTGCCAGCAGTTTAGGGGGCAGGTGGGCAGATACGCAGTATTTT. Translated: CASSLGGRWADTQYF.

The chain has TRBV27 and TRBJ1-2; D possibly corresponds to TRBD1 (5 bases). The CDR3 consists of 15 residues. Germline V CDR1 and CDR2: MNHEY, SMNVEV (reference sequence). The V and J ends lost 0 bases and 4 bases respectively, with 12 bases between them. The chain's CDR3 is CASSLSGASGYGYTF. CDR3 DNA: TGTGCCAGCAGTTTATCAGGGGCGAGTGGCTATGGCTACACCTTC.

This clonotype was seen repeatedly, ten times or more. V gene TRBV28 combines with J gene TRBJ2-7; D perhaps matches TRBD2 (6 bases). The CDR3 spans 17 residues. Trimming took 6 bases from V and 0 from J, leaving 21 bases between them. The germline V gene has CDR1 MDHEN and CDR2 SYDVKM. This CDR3 reads CASSPFMRGVSSYEQYF. The DNA for the CDR3 is TGTGCCAGCAGCCCGTTTATGCGGGGTGTTTCCTCCTACGAGCAGTACTTC.

This rearrangement joins TRBV12-3 or TRBV12-4 to TRBJ2-7; 8 bases align to TRBD1. The CDR3 runs to 15 residues. Trimming at V came to 8 bases and at J to 6 bases, leaving 15 bases not matched to a gene. The CDR3 DNA is TGTGCCAGCGGTAGGGGAAGGACAGGGCCCGGCGAGCAGTACTTC. Protein sequence: CASGRGRTGPGEQYF.